This paragraph covers one TCR beta chain sequence. The antigen remains undetermined. Method: immunoSEQ multiplex PCR; TCRdb's copy keeps in-frame clones and lacks some. The sample consists of approximately 330,000 clones, roughly 85% of them appearing once. V lost 1 base and J 0 bases, leaving 14 bases between the germline ends. CDR1 and CDR2 (germline): MDHEN, SYDVKM. The CDR3 covers 17 residues. About 2.2 micrograms of genomic DNA, which was extracted from cryopreserved PBMCs, served as the material used for the TCR beta libraries. This sample is part of a study of cytotoxic CD8 clonotypes in ibrutinib-treated CLL. Across the study: A median around 12 months of treatment, range 6 to 36, preceded the collection of response samples.

Regarding the study as a whole: Treatment saw public clonotypes, which were uncommon, either contract or stay stable.

The clonotype was recovered from a human donor with chronic lymphocytic leukemia. Sequences were derived from PBMCs, sampled before ibrutinib treatment. The chain uses TRBV28 and TRBJ2-3, with D perhaps TRBD2 (6 bases). Here the CDR3 DNA reads TGTGCCAGCAGTTTATCTCTAGCGATTGCTAGCACAGATACGCAGTATTTT. It encodes CASSLSLAIASTDTQYF. The full variable domain, in which reference TRBV28 and TRBJ2-3 provide the parts outside the CDR3, is DVKVTQSSRYLVKRTGEKVFLECVQDMDHENMFWYRQDPGLGLRLIYFSYDVKMKEKGDIPEGYSVSREKKERFSLILESASTNQTSMYLCASSLSLAIASTDTQYFGPGTRLTVL.